Shown below are 30 T cell receptor beta chains from a single sample sequenced in a study of response to subunit inactivated influenza vaccine. Each CDR3 protein is one row after TCRdb ran MiXCR on the RT-PCR reads. The sample consists of under 950,000 distinct CDR3 sequences, 21% of them appearing once. The sample here was PBMCs from blood, taken around 5 days after vaccination. The receptors here all came from a man aged 50 or older who received an inactivated influenza vaccine.

This clonotype was picked up a small number of times. The rearrangement uses TRBV6-4 and TRBJ2-5; D may be TRBD1 (6 bases). The length of the CDR3 is 16 residues. The V end lost 7 bases, the J end lost 3 bases, and 21 bases lay between the germline ends. Germline assignment: CDR1 MRHNA and CDR2 SNTAGT. Here the CDR3 reads CASTHGSGVEEETQYF. The CDR3 nucleotides read TGTGCCAGCACTCACGGATCAGGGGTTGAGGAAGAGACCCAGTACTTC.

The chain couples TRBV12-3 or TRBV12-4 to TRBJ1-2; no definite D call. The CDR3 covers 13 residues. The V end was cut by 5 bases, the J end by 3 bases, with 10 bases between. CDR3 in amino acids: CASSTTAYYGYTF. CDR3 bases: TGTGCCAGCAGTACTACAGCGTACTATGGCTACACCTTC.

The chain links TRBV5-1 to TRBJ2-7, with TRBD2 matching 12 bases. Germline values: CDR1 SGHRS, CDR2 YFSETQ. This CDR3 spans 17 amino acids. Trimming at V came to 1 base and at J to 2 bases, leaving 7 bases not matched to a gene. CDR3 loop: CASSLSSGRGTPYEQYF. CDR3 coding DNA: TGCGCCAGCAGCTTGTCTAGCGGGAGGGGAACCCCCTACGAGCAGTACTTC.

This clonotype showed up just a few times. The V call is TRBV5-1, the J call TRBJ2-5; TRBD1 aligns across 9 bases. V trimming: 4 bases; J trimming: 2 bases; junction bases outside the gene matches: 6. Germline CDR1 and CDR2: SGHRS and YFSETQ. The length of the CDR3 is 15 residues. The DNA for the CDR3 is TGCGCCAGCAGCGCCGGGACAGGGAGTCAAGAGACCCAGTACTTC. Translating gives CASSAGTGSQETQYF.

This clonotype was picked up a small number of times. The rearrangement links TRBV10-3 to TRBJ2-1; perhaps TRBD2 as D (6 bases). Germline V lookup: CDR1 ENHRY, CDR2 SYGVKD. The CDR3 runs to 16 residues. V lost 3 bases to trimming and J lost 1 base, with 13 bases between them. The CDR3 loop reads CAISDEWRGSYNEQFF. CDR3 nucleotides: TGTGCCATCAGTGATGAATGGCGGGGTTCCTACAATGAGCAGTTCTTC.

This clonotype has a handful of counts. The V and J genes are TRBV4-2 and TRBJ2-3; TRBD2 aligns across 9 bases. The CDR3 contains 17 residues. V lost 0 bases to trimming and J lost 1 base; unmatched junction nucleotides: 5. The germline V gene encodes CDR1 LGHNA and CDR2 YNFKEQ. The DNA for the CDR3 is TGTGCCAGCAGCCAAGATCGCTGGACTAGCGGCACAGATACGCAGTATTTT. Translating it yields CASSQDRWTSGTDTQYF.

The V call is TRBV20-1, the J call TRBJ2-5; D might be TRBD1 (6 bases). Germline V gene lookup returns CDR1 DFQATT and CDR2 SNEGSKA (reference sequence). The CDR3 runs 14 residues. V was pared by 3 bases and J by 2 bases, with 13 bases between. The CDR3, as DNA: TGCAGTGCTAGGGGGACATCAAAACAAGAGACCCAGTACTTC. Amino acid sequence: CSARGTSKQETQYF.

This clonotype was found a few times. The rearrangement joins TRBV20-1 to TRBJ2-1; no firm D call. Trimming left V 3 bases short and J 4 bases short, with 10 bases between. The CDR3 has 13 amino acids. Germline V gene sequence: CDR1 DFQATT, CDR2 SNEGSKA (reference sequence). CDR3: CSARADGYNEQFF. DNA of the CDR3: TGCAGTGCTAGGGCGGACGGGTACAATGAGCAGTTCTTC.

The chain employs TRBV20-1 and TRBJ2-7, with TRBD2 matching over 10 bases. This CDR3 region has 13 residues. V shed 5 bases, J shed 4 bases, and the junction held 5 bases outside the gene matches. Germline V gene lookup returns CDR1 DFQATT and CDR2 SNEGSKA (reference sequence). This chain's CDR3 is CSAGASGRYEQYF. The DNA for the CDR3 is TGCAGTGCTGGGGCTAGCGGGAGATACGAGCAGTACTTC.

This clonotype has only a few counts. This chain connects TRBV29-1 to TRBJ2-7, with TRBD1 as a possible D gene (5 bases). Germline CDR1 is SQVTM and CDR2 is ANQGSEA. V shed 0 bases and J shed 0 bases, with 9 bases lying between them. This CDR3 has 14 amino acids. The CDR3 sequence: CSVEDQGRSYEQYF. CDR3 sequence (DNA): TGCAGCGTTGAAGACCAGGGCCGCTCCTACGAGCAGTACTTC.

There are a few counts of this clonotype. This chain uses TRBV10-2 with TRBJ2-1; tentatively, D is TRBD1 or TRBD2 (5 bases each). CDR1 is WSHSY and CDR2 is SAAADI in the germline V gene. The CDR3 is 16 residues long. V shed 0 bases and J shed 3 bases, with 12 bases lying between them. CDR3 protein: CASSESRDGHYNEQFF. CDR3 coding DNA: TGCGCCAGCAGTGAGTCCCGGGACGGGCACTACAATGAGCAGTTCTTC.

The sample holds a few counts of this clonotype. The chain couples TRBV7-2 to TRBJ1-1; no reliable D call. Trimming cost V 1 base and J 2 bases, with 11 bases left between them. The CDR3 has 15 amino acids. Germline values: CDR1 SGHTA, CDR2 FQGNSA. In nucleotides, the CDR3 is TGTGCCAGCAGCTTAGTGGCGAATTCAAACACTGAAGCTTTCTTT. It codes for CASSLVANSNTEAFF.

Only a few counts were recorded for this clonotype. An end of the junction does not agree with germline; a read error may underlie this. The V and J genes are TRBV9 and TRBJ2-7, with D uncertain. Germline V gene lookup returns CDR1 SGDLS and CDR2 YYNGEE. The CDR3 extends over 14 amino acids. The CDR3 loop reads CASSVSGLGYEQYF. DNA for the CDR3: TGTGCCAGCAGCGTATCGGGCCTTGGGTACGAGCAATACTTC.

The CDR3 sequence is CASSSLGSRLNSPLHF. CDR3 DNA: TGTGCCAGCAGTTCCTTGGGAAGCAGGCTTAATTCACCCCTCCACTTT. The chain recombines TRBV6-2 or TRBV6-3 with TRBJ1-6; D remains unclear. The CDR3 sequence is 16 residues long. V was clipped by 4 bases and J by 6 bases, with 16 bases between them. Germline CDR1 reads MNHEY; CDR2 reads SVGEGT.

The chain has TRBV6-1 and TRBJ2-7, with TRBD1 matching 9 bases. Trimming removed 8 bases from V and 4 bases from J; junction bases left unmatched: 12. The CDR3 loop spans 15 amino acids. Per germline, CDR1 MNHNS and CDR2 SASEGT. The CDR3 protein is CASVVAGTGRYEQYF. CDR3 in DNA: TGTGCCAGCGTAGTCGCCGGGACAGGGAGGTACGAGCAGTACTTC.

This CDR3 is CASSLKGGASYNEQFF. DNA for the CDR3: TGTGCCAGCAGTTTAAAGGGGGGGGCTTCCTACAATGAGCAGTTCTTC. The V call is TRBV28, the J call TRBJ2-1; possible D gene TRBD2, 7 bases. Germline lookup yields CDR1 MDHEN and CDR2 SYDVKM. Trimming shortened V by 2 bases and J by 1 base, and 12 bases separated the two germline ends. There are 16 residues in the CDR3.

Ten or more counts support this clonotype. The chain has TRBV5-1 and TRBJ2-7; D is possibly TRBD1 (5 bases). V lost 7 bases to trimming and J lost 2 bases, with 13 bases between them. From germline, CDR1 is SGHRS and CDR2 YFSETQ. The CDR3 loop spans 13 amino acids. Written as DNA, the CDR3 is TGCGCCAGCGGATCGGACATCGCCTACGAGCAGTACTTC. This sequence encodes CASGSDIAYEQYF. The whole variable domain, filled in from reference TRBV5-1 and TRBJ2-7, reads KAGVTQTPRYLIKTRGQQVTLSCSPISGHRSVSWYQQTPGQGLQFLFEYFSETQRNKGNFPGRFSGRQFSNSRSEMNVSTLELGDSALYLCASGSDIAYEQYFGPGTRLTVT.

This sequence joins TRBV7-3 and TRBJ2-2; 9 bases map to TRBD2. The germline V gene encodes CDR1 SGHTA and CDR2 FQGTGA. The CDR3 has 16 residues. The V and J ends lost 5 bases and 6 bases, in that order; junction bases with no gene match: 10. Written as DNA, the CDR3 is TGTGCCAGCAGCCTTACTGGCGGGAGGGCCCCCGGGGAGCTGTTTTTT. Its protein product is CASSLTGGRAPGELFF.

The chain uses TRBV9 and TRBJ2-3; D unresolved. Germline V CDR1 and CDR2: SGDLS, YYNGEE. The CDR3 consists of 14 residues. V was pared by 3 bases and J by 3 bases, with 11 bases between. The CDR3 reads CASSGLGITDTQYF. The CDR3 DNA is TGTGCCAGCAGCGGACTCGGTATAACAGATACGCAGTATTTT.

This clonotype has just a few counts. V usage is TRBV29-1 and J usage is TRBJ1-1; D unclear. V was trimmed by 0 bases and J by 0 bases, leaving 5 bases between them. Germline CDR1 is SQVTM and CDR2 is ANQGSEA. The length of the CDR3 is 13 residues. This chain's CDR3 is CSVEDTVNTEAFF. The CDR3 DNA reads TGCAGCGTTGAAGATACGGTGAACACTGAAGCTTTCTTT.

This clonotype has at least ten counts. CDR3 sequence: CATRSEGEAFF. In DNA, the CDR3 is TGTGCCACCCGCTCGGAGGGAGAAGCTTTCTTT. The chain combines TRBV10-3 with TRBJ1-1; D remains unclear. With 10 bases removed from V and 8 bases from J, the gap between germline ends came to 14 bases. The CDR3 totals 11 residues. CDR1 is ENHRY, CDR2 SYGVKD, per germline.

The chain is built from TRBV5-5 and TRBJ1-4, with 8 bases that match TRBD1. V was clipped by 3 bases and J by 7 bases; unmatched bases: 8. Germline CDR1 reads SGHKS; CDR2 reads YYEKEE (reference sequence). The CDR3 loop spans 15 amino acids. Here the CDR3 reads CASSSPGGQGEKLFF. Written as DNA, the CDR3 is TGTGCCAGCAGCTCCCCAGGGGGCCAGGGTGAAAAACTGTTTTTT. The variable domain in full, with the rest retrieved from reference TRBV5-5 and TRBJ1-4, is DAGVTQSPTHLIKTRGQQVTLRCSPISGHKSVSWYQQVLGQGPQFIFQYYEKEERGRGNFPDRFSARQFPNYSSELNVNALLLGDSALYLCASSSPGGQGEKLFFGSGTQLSVL.

This chain uses TRBV10-3 with TRBJ1-2; no definite D call. Germline assignment: CDR1 ENHRY and CDR2 SYGVKD. This CDR3 has 13 residues. V lost 0 bases and J lost 8, with 10 bases in between. The CDR3 loop is CAISESQERGYTF. The CDR3 bases are TGTGCCATCAGTGAGTCGCAGGAACGAGGCTACACCTTC.

The chain has TRBV7-9 and TRBJ2-7, with D uncertain. The CDR3 covers 15 residues. The V end lost 4 bases, the J end lost 0 bases, and 13 bases lay between the germline ends. Germline CDR1 reads SEHNR; CDR2 reads FQNEAQ (reference sequence). CDR3: CASSYWSYSSYEQYF. The DNA of the CDR3 is TGTGCCAGCAGCTATTGGTCGTATAGCTCCTACGAGCAGTACTTC.

This clonotype appeared a few times. The gene calls are TRBV12-3 or TRBV12-4 and TRBJ2-3; possibly TRBD1 or TRBD2 for D (5 bases each). Trimming removed 7 bases from V and 3 bases from J, with 14 bases in between. This CDR3 comprises 14 residues. As DNA, the CDR3 is TGTGCCAGCAACGCGGACTGGGGGACAGATACGCAGTATTTT. This sequence encodes CASNADWGTDTQYF.

The chain uses TRBV5-1 and TRBJ2-1; 9 nucleotides match TRBD2. V lost 0 bases, J lost 4 bases, and 8 bases stayed unmatched. Germline CDR1 reads SGHRS; CDR2 reads YFSETQ. The CDR3 totals 17 residues. The CDR3 nucleotides are TGCGCCAGCAGCTTGGGGATAGCGGGGGACGCATACAATGAGCAGTTCTTC. It translates to CASSLGIAGDAYNEQFF.

This chain joins TRBV20-1 and TRBJ2-7; 7 nucleotides align to TRBD2. The CDR3 spans 16 residues. Germline V gene sequence: CDR1 DFQATT, CDR2 SNEGSKA (reference sequence). Germline trimming cut 0 bases from V and 3 bases from J; bases unmatched to any gene: 11. The CDR3: CSARDLMAGVRYEQYF. DNA of the CDR3: TGCAGTGCTAGAGATCTTATGGCGGGAGTGCGCTACGAGCAGTACTTC.

A single count supports this clonotype. V and J are TRBV7-2 and TRBJ2-7, with D perhaps given as TRBD1 or TRBD2 (5 bases each). Germline loops: CDR1 SGHTA, CDR2 FQGNSA. The CDR3 has 14 amino acids. V lost 2 bases and J lost 12, with 20 bases in between. CDR3 in amino acids: CASSLFSQRGQGYF. Here the CDR3 DNA reads TGTGCCAGCAGCTTATTCTCCCAGAGGGGCCAAGGGTACTTC.

The chain couples TRBV7-8 to TRBJ1-1, with D unclear. CDR3 length: 17 residues. Germline V gene sequence: CDR1 SGHVS, CDR2 FQNEAQ. Trimming pared 6 bases from V and 1 base from J, leaving 21 bases between. CDR3 protein: CASRTLPADNRNTEAFF. CDR3 DNA: TGTGCCAGCAGAACGCTCCCGGCAGATAATAGGAACACTGAAGCTTTCTTT. Full variable domain (outside the CDR3, taken from reference TRBV7-8 and TRBJ1-1): GAGVSQSPRYKVAKRGQDVALRCDPISGHVSLFWYQQALGQGPEFLTYFQNEAQLDKSGLPSDRFFAERPEGSVSTLKIQRTQQEDSAVYLCASRTLPADNRNTEAFFGQGTRLTVV.

This clonotype showed up just once. CDR3 nucleotides: TGTGCCAGCAGCTCCCGGGACAGGGCTTCACCCCTCCACTTT. It is translated as CASSSRDRASPLHF. The V call is TRBV11-2, the J call TRBJ1-6; the match to TRBD1 covers 9 bases. J gave up 9 bases and V 4 bases, and 4 bases lay outside the gene matches. This CDR3 is 14 amino acids long. From germline, CDR1 is SGHAT and CDR2 FQNNGV.